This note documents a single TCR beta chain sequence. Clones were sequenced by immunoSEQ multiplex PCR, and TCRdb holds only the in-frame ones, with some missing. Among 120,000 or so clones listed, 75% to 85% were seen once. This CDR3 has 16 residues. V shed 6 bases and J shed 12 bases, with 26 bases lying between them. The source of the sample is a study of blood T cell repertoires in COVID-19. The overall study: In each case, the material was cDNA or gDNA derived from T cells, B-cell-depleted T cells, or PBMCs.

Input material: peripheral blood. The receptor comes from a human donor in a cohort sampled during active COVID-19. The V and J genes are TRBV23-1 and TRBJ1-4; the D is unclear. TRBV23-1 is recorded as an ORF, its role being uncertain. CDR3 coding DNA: TGCGCCAGCAGGGAAATCCGGGGAAGACTCAATGGGGAACTGTTTTTT. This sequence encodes CASREIRGRLNGELFF.